One and the same sample provided the 23 T cell receptor beta chains below, sequenced in a study of T cells in Graves' hyperthyroidism and ophthalmopathy. The CDR3 regions of TCR beta were amplified from RNA transcripts. The HTBI primer set drove a first-round RT-PCR of the TCR CDR3. One entry per CDR3 protein results from TCRdb running MiXCR on the multiplex PCR reads. Counted here are some 560,000 distinct CDR3 sequences, around a sixth occurring once; the ten biggest clones make up around 7.8%. The sample taken for sequencing was blood. These receptor sequences come from a woman in her twenties or thirties with Graves' hyperthyroidism.

This clonotype showed up many times. The chain uses TRBV5-5 and TRBJ1-1; 7 bases are shared with TRBD1. This CDR3 is 14 amino acids long. The V gene end was trimmed by 4 bases and the J gene end by 6 bases; junction bases not matched to a gene: 9. Germline CDR1 SGHKS, CDR2 YYEKEE (reference sequence). The CDR3 nucleotides read TGTGCCAGCAGCCAAGACAGGGTAGCACCTGAAGCTTTCTTT. Translated, it gives CASSQDRVAPEAFF.

This clonotype came up a few times. The chain employs TRBV18 and TRBJ1-3; D is uncertain. The CDR3 runs to 15 residues. The V and J ends lost 2 bases and 4 bases respectively, with 12 bases between them. The germline gives CDR1 KGHSH, CDR2 LQKENI. Written as DNA, the CDR3 is TGTGCCAGCTCACCATCCGGCCCAGCGGGAAACACCATATATTTT. Translating gives CASSPSGPAGNTIYF.

V and J are TRBV7-9 and TRBJ1-5, with D perhaps TRBD1 (6 bases). V was shortened by 5 bases and J by 6 bases, with 14 bases between the two germline ends. The length of the CDR3 is 14 residues. CDR1 SEHNR and CDR2 FQNEAQ come from the germline V gene (reference sequence). This CDR3 reads CASSQSGAGQPQHF. DNA for the CDR3: TGTGCCAGCAGCCAGTCAGGGGCGGGTCAGCCCCAGCATTTT.

This clonotype has just a few counts. The rearrangement uses TRBV6-1 and TRBJ1-5; D gene ambiguous. V was cut by 2 bases and J by 4 bases, with 12 bases left in between. From germline, CDR1 is MNHNS and CDR2 SASEGT. This CDR3 is 15 amino acids long. In DNA, the CDR3 is TGTGCCAGCAGTGAACGGGCCTCGGGGAATCAGCCCCAGCATTTT. Amino acid sequence: CASSERASGNQPQHF.

This clonotype came up many times. The rearrangement joins TRBV28 to TRBJ2-1; TRBD2 aligns across 10 bases. V was clipped by 4 bases and J by 2 bases; unmatched bases: 11. Germline-derived CDR1 and CDR2 are MDHEN and SYDVKM. The length of the CDR3 is 18 residues. CDR3 region: CASSSQIPLAGAYNEQFF. CDR3 DNA: TGTGCCAGCAGTTCACAAATTCCTCTAGCGGGGGCCTACAATGAGCAGTTCTTC.

This clonotype was counted ten times or more. V is TRBV20-1 and J is TRBJ2-7, with TRBD2 as a possible D gene (5 bases). The CDR3 length is 12 residues. The V and J ends lost 6 bases and 1 base respectively, with 10 bases between them. CDR1 is DFQATT, CDR2 SNEGSKA, per germline (reference sequence). CDR3 region: CSAPSGSYEQYF. As DNA, the CDR3 is TGCAGTGCCCCAAGCGGTTCCTACGAGCAGTACTTC.

In this sample, this clonotype turned up a few times. The rearrangement uses TRBV20-1 and TRBJ2-1, with TRBD2 matching 13 bases. V shed 6 bases, J shed 7 bases, and the junction held 15 bases outside the gene matches. This CDR3 has 17 residues. Germline CDR1 DFQATT, CDR2 SNEGSKA (reference sequence). Written as DNA, the CDR3 is TGCAGTGCCCCCCCGGGACTAGCGGGACTCTCGGGGAATGAGCAGTTCTTC. Its protein product is CSAPPGLAGLSGNEQFF.

V usage is TRBV20-1 and J usage is TRBJ2-7, with D perhaps matching TRBD2 (5 bases). The CDR3 loop spans 14 amino acids. The germline CDR1 and CDR2 sequences are DFQATT and SNEGSKA (reference sequence). Deletions cut 0 bases from V and 7 bases from J, with 16 bases between. The CDR3 region has the DNA TGCAGTGCTAGAGAGGCCAGCGGCCTTCCGGAGCAGTACTTC. Encoded protein: CSAREASGLPEQYF.

Many counts were recorded for this clonotype. The V and J genes are TRBV7-2 and TRBJ2-3; TRBD1 matches at 10 bases. The CDR3 is made up of 14 amino acids. The V gene end was trimmed by 5 bases and the J gene end by 5 bases; junction bases not matched to a gene: 4. Germline CDR1 is SGHTA and CDR2 is FQGNSA. The CDR3 sequence is CASSQDRGRDTQYF. CDR3 nucleotides: TGTGCCAGCAGCCAAGACAGGGGGCGAGATACGCAGTATTTT.

This clonotype has just a few counts. The chain employs TRBV20-1 and TRBJ2-1, with 7 bases fitting TRBD1. In germline, CDR1 is DFQATT, CDR2 SNEGSKA (reference sequence). The CDR3 totals 13 residues. V gave up 6 bases and J gave up 7 bases; unmatched junction bases: 9. CDR3: CSAEHPGGNEQFF. The CDR3 region has the DNA TGCAGTGCGGAACATCCAGGGGGTAATGAGCAGTTCTTC.

This clonotype has only a few counts. This chain connects TRBV10-1 to TRBJ2-1; possibly TRBD1 or TRBD2 for D (5 bases each). Germline CDR1 WNHNN, CDR2 SYGVQD (reference sequence). Trimming removed 0 bases at V and 7 bases at J, with 10 bases between. This CDR3 is built from 14 residues. CDR3: CASSESGTGNEQFF. In DNA, the CDR3 is TGCGCCAGCAGTGAGTCGGGGACGGGGAATGAGCAGTTCTTC.

This clonotype was detected ten times or more. This chain links TRBV2 with TRBJ2-1, with 8 bases lining up with TRBD1. Germline V gives CDR1 SNHLY, CDR2 FYNNEI. J gave up 9 bases and V 11 bases, and 12 bases lay outside the gene matches. This CDR3 contains 13 residues. Here the CDR3 reads CAYRGTGLFEQFF. The CDR3 DNA follows: TGTGCCTACAGGGGGACGGGTTTGTTTGAGCAGTTCTTC. Drawing the rest from reference TRBV2 and TRBJ2-1, the complete variable domain is EPEVTQTPSHQVTQMGQEVILRCVPISNHLYFYWYRQILGQKVEFLVSFYNNEISEKSEIFDDQFSVERPDGSNFTLKIRSTKLEDSAMYFCAYRGTGLFEQFFGPGTRLTVL.

This clonotype was detected only a few times. The chain uses TRBV27 and TRBJ2-7; D is uncertain. From germline, CDR1 is MNHEY and CDR2 SMNVEV (reference sequence). Trimming left V 8 bases short and J 5 bases short, with 10 bases between. The length of the CDR3 is 11 residues. The CDR3 DNA sequence: TGTGCCAGCGGCGTTCCCCACGAGCAGTACTTC. This gives the protein CASGVPHEQYF.

This clonotype was recorded many times. The V call is TRBV20-1, the J call TRBJ1-1, with D possibly being TRBD1 (5 bases). There are 10 residues in the CDR3. Per germline, CDR1 DFQATT and CDR2 SNEGSKA (reference sequence). V was shortened by 3 bases and J by 8 bases, with 7 bases between the two germline ends. DNA for the CDR3: TGCAGTGCTAGGGGGGGAGAAGCTTTCTTT. Amino acid sequence: CSARGGEAFF.

This chain connects TRBV20-1 to TRBJ2-7, with TRBD2 identical over 8 bases. The J segment lost 4 bases and the V segment lost 4 bases, leaving 9 bases of the junction unmatched. The germline CDR1 and CDR2 sequences are DFQATT and SNEGSKA (reference sequence). The CDR3 has 14 amino acids. CDR3 DNA sequence: TGCAGTGCTACCCCACTAGCGGTCCTATACGAGCAGTACTTC. Its protein is CSATPLAVLYEQYF.

This clonotype was recorded at least ten times. This chain links TRBV12-3 or TRBV12-4 with TRBJ2-1, with 7 bases that match TRBD2. The J segment lost 8 bases and the V segment lost 5 bases, leaving 12 bases of the junction unmatched. The CDR3 is 15 residues long. The CDR3 DNA sequence: TGTGCCAGCAGTCCTTTAGCGGGCGGAAGTTATGAGCAGTTCTTC. Its protein is CASSPLAGGSYEQFF.

V usage is TRBV5-6 and J usage is TRBJ2-4; possibly TRBD1 or TRBD2 for D (5 bases each). The germline V and J ends were trimmed by 3 bases and 3 bases, with 16 bases remaining between them. Germline V gene sequence: CDR1 SGHDT, CDR2 YYEEEE. The CDR3 runs to 16 residues. CDR3 sequence (DNA): TGTGCCAGCAGCTGGTACTCCGGGACCGGCAAAAACATTCAGTACTTC. It encodes CASSWYSGTGKNIQYF.

This clonotype has ten or more counts. The CDR3 nucleotides read TGTGCCAGCAGTGGCGCGGGCCAACCGACAGATACGCAGTATTTT. Its protein is CASSGAGQPTDTQYF. The V gene is TRBV2, the J gene TRBJ2-3; a weak D match, TRBD2 (5 bases). CDR3 length: 15 amino acids. The germline V and J ends were trimmed by 4 bases and 3 bases, with 14 bases remaining between them. Looked up from germline, CDR1 is SNHLY and CDR2 is FYNNEI.

This clonotype was seen ten or more times. The CDR3 region has the DNA TGTGCCAGCAGTTTTGCCGGGACAGGGAGGGAGCCCCAGCATTTT. Translated: CASSFAGTGREPQHF. V and J are TRBV28 and TRBJ1-5; 9 nucleotides match TRBD1. The germline gives CDR1 MDHEN, CDR2 SYDVKM. This CDR3 has 15 amino acids. The V gene end was trimmed by 3 bases and the J gene end by 8 bases; junction bases not matched to a gene: 8.

A few counts support this clonotype. The chain carries TRBV7-7 and TRBJ2-7, with D hard to call. Germline V gene lookup returns CDR1 SSHAT and CDR2 FNYEAQ (reference sequence). With 7 bases removed from V and 3 bases from J, the gap between germline ends came to 16 bases. CDR3 size: 14 residues. Written as DNA, the CDR3 is TGTGCCAGCACCTTTGGGGTCTACAACTACGAGCAGTACTTC. Translation: CASTFGVYNYEQYF. The full variable domain, with the rest looked up from reference TRBV7-7 and TRBJ2-7, is GAGVSQSPRYKVTKRGQDVTLRCDPISSHATLYWYQQALGQGPEFLTYFNYEAQPDKSGLPSDRFSAERPEGSISTLTIQRTEQRDSAMYRCASTFGVYNYEQYFGPGTRLTVT.

The gene calls are TRBV27 and TRBJ2-1, with 11 bases lining up with TRBD2. Germline CDR1 is MNHEY and CDR2 is SMNVEV (reference sequence). This CDR3 region has 14 residues. The V segment lost 8 bases and the J segment 8 bases; nucleotides outside the gene matches: 8. DNA for the CDR3: TGTGCCAGCTCCCGACTAGCGGGATTCGATGAGCAGTTCTTC. Amino acids: CASSRLAGFDEQFF.

This clonotype was found many times. The chain uses TRBV20-1 and TRBJ2-5; D may be TRBD2 (6 bases). The germline V gene encodes CDR1 DFQATT and CDR2 SNEGSKA (reference sequence). CDR3 length: 13 residues. Trimming removed 1 base from V and 5 bases from J, with 11 bases in between. The CDR3 loop reads CSARVSGGETQYF. CDR3 nucleotides: TGCAGTGCTAGAGTTAGCGGAGGCGAGACCCAGTACTTC.

The table lists this clonotype with many counts. The genes are TRBV7-2 and TRBJ2-1, with TRBD1 matching over 9 bases. The CDR3 is 16 amino acids. CDR1 and CDR2 from the germline V gene are SGHTA and FQGNSA. V lost 7 bases and J lost 9; bases outside the gene matches: 16. This chain's CDR3 is CASTLRGQGASSEQFF. The CDR3 DNA sequence: TGTGCCAGCACATTAAGGGGACAGGGAGCTTCTAGTGAGCAGTTCTTC.